This T cell receptor beta chain was sequenced in a study of memory CD4+ T cells and cytomegalovirus serostatus. The sort gate was single viable CD3+CD4+CD8-CD45RO+ cells for memory CD4+ T cells. The data were produced by immunoSEQ multiplex PCR, yet TCRdb's version contains in-frame clones alone and is incomplete. The data show tens of thousands of clones, around three quarters seen once. Germline V lookup: CDR1 MNHNS, CDR2 SASEGT. Trimming took 1 base from V and 1 from J, leaving 4 bases between them. This CDR3 has 13 residues. The clonotype was recovered from an adult in good health and CMV-seronegative. V and J are TRBV6-1 and TRBJ1-1, with D unclear. The sample comprised memory CD4+ T cells from blood. The CDR3 DNA reads TGTGCCAGCAGTGAAGTGGCGAACACTGAAGCTTTCTTT. Amino acids: CASSEVANTEAFF.